Sequencing of this TCR beta chain was carried out in a study of blood T cell repertoires in COVID-19. On the study more broadly: The origin of the acute and convalescent COVID-19 samples was the United States, Italy and Spain. T cells, B-cell-depleted T cells, or PBMCs provided the cDNA or gDNA that served as material.

The length of the CDR3 is 15 residues. The germline gives CDR1 LGHNA, CDR2 YNFKEQ. V lost 2 bases, J lost 3 bases, and 11 bases lay in between. This clone appeared a single time. The authors' processing: The assay estimated nucleated cells by amplifying reference gene primers. Only in-frame clones appear in the TCRdb table, and some are missing; sequencing was by immunoSEQ multiplex PCR. That table gives V, J and clone size, and the DNA gave D and trimming. The sample carries fewer than 75,000 clones, around 87% recorded once. The specimen sequenced was peripheral blood. The chain uses TRBV4-2 and TRBJ1-3, with D possibly TRBD1 on 6 matching bases. The sequence derives from a man aged 55 to 70 with active or convalescent COVID-19. CDR3 coding DNA: TGTGCCAGCAGCCAATCAGGGGTTGGTGGAAACACCATATATTTT. It codes for CASSQSGVGGNTIYF.